The TCR beta chain described here comes from a study of regulatory T cells in long-lasting Graves disease. As for the study in general: By definition, persistent Graves' disease involved antithyroid drugs for over 5 years alongside positive TSH receptor antibodies.

Ten or more counts support this clonotype. Its cognate antigen is unknown. Points from the study as a whole: TRBV28 was favored in persistent disease, as were TRBJ1-2 and TRBJ2-5. TCR diversity was lower in persistent Graves' patients (versus newly diagnosed ones). Peripheral blood was the sole material, not thyroid tissue.

Noted time point: persistent/refractory GD, antithyroid drugs over 5 years with positive TRAb. With RNA extracted from PBMCs as input, the TCR library was made. The CDR3 runs to 18 residues. With 1 base removed from V and 6 bases from J, the gap between germline ends came to 25 bases. CDR1 MDHEN and CDR2 SYDVKM come from the germline V gene. According to the study, TCR beta libraries were built with iRepertoire HTBI primers and CDR3-region Arm-PCR. TCRdb reanalysed the multiplex PCR reads using MiXCR and keeps one entry per CDR3 protein. The sample gives over 300,000 distinct CDR3 sequences, about 20% of which show up once; 29% is in the top ten.

The sequences come from peripheral blood mononuclear cells (PBMCs), collected when the disease was refractory, from a patient treated with antithyroid drugs. The chain is built from TRBV28 and TRBJ2-7; D gene ambiguous. This receptor was obtained from a female donor with Graves disease. The CDR3 DNA is TGTGCCAGCAGTTTATCCCCCTGGCCTAAGCTCAATCCCTCCGAGCAGTACTTC. This gives the protein CASSLSPWPKLNPSEQYF.